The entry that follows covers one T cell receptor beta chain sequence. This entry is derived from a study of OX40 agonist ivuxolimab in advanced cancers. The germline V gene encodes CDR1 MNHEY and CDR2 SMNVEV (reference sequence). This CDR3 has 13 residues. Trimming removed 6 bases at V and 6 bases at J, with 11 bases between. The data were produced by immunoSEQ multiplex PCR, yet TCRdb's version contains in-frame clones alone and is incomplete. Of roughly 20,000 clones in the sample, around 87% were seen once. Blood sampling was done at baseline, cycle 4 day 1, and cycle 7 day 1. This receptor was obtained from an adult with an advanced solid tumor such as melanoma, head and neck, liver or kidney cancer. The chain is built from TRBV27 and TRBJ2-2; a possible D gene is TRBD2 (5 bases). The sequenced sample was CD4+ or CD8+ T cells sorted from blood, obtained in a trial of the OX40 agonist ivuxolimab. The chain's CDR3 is CASRPRVAGELFF. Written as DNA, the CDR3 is TGTGCCAGCAGGCCGAGGGTAGCCGGGGAGCTGTTTTTT.